This T cell receptor (beta chain) came from a study of blood T cell repertoires in COVID-19 (dated by TCRdb to 2020 to 2021). Turning to the overall study: Collaborator samples came from the United States, Italy and Spain and covered acute and convalescent phases of COVID-19. The repertoires were released in a freely available public database intended as a resource for research on the immune response to SARS-CoV-2. The dataset comprised deeply sampled blood TCRbeta repertoires from subjects exposed to, actively infected with, or recovered from COVID-19. The material from the prospective study consisted of cDNA or gDNA derived from T cells, B-cell-depleted T cells, or PBMCs. Samples came from the ongoing ImmuneRACE study (first 160 participants) plus 1,254 subjects from 6 global collaborators. A de-identified subject ID, COVID-19 status, age in years and sex were almost always included in the sample metadata. Where available, HLA class I and class II types were taken from metadata supplied by the sample provider and were not determined by assay-based typing. Paper-wide results and their limitations: The amount of clinical and demographic metadata varied by source and participant and was provided uncurated.

V trim: 8 bases; J trim: 1 base; unmatched bases: 10. From the germline V gene, CDR1 is MDHEN and CDR2 is SYDVKM. Inclusive of the bounding cysteine and phenylalanine, the CDR3 is 15 residues long. Kept here is only the CDR3 DNA, which spans 45 bases and is read in frame from base 1. Collaborating institutions collected whole blood in K2EDTA tubes following their own protocols. For TCRbeta analysis, collaborators shipped samples in one of three forms: frozen whole blood, isolated PBMCs, or DNA extracted from either of those sample types. TCRbeta CDR3 regions were amplified from genomic DNA using the immunoSEQ Assay, a bias-controlled multiplex PCR. Under the source paper's analysis protocol: The number of nucleated cells in each sample was estimated from the amplification of reference gene primers within the assay. To quantify the absolute abundance of each unique TCRbeta CDR3 rearrangement, sequence reads were collapsed and filtered. Productive Simpson clonality was computed per sample as the square root of Simpson's diversity index over productive rearrangements. The table was pulled from immuneACCESS by TCRdb, which kept in-frame rearrangements only. Such tables lose some clones; where checked, under half of the loss comes from unresolved V genes, and the rest has no known cause. The V and J calls and clone size were taken over from that table, and D and trimming were inferred from the DNA. The sample profile shows more than 60,000 clones; around 88% of them were found once. The ten largest clones take up over 4% of the sample.

Worth noting for this clone: What this receptor recognizes is not known. No quality values exist for individual bases; no much larger clone is one base distant.

This TCR derives from a woman older than 75 with active or convalescent COVID-19. The chain is made from TRBV28 and TRBJ1-2, and 7 junctional nucleotides match TRBD1. Sequencing used peripheral blood. The CDR3 reads CASEDTGAINYGYTF. The bases are TGTGCCAGCGAGGATACAGGGGCGATTAACTATGGCTACACCTTC.